Shown below are 21 T cell receptor beta chains from a single sample sequenced in a study of T-cell reconstitution after alpha-beta-depleted transplantation in children. Unique molecular identifiers featured in how the TCRbeta library was prepared. Each CDR3 protein is one row after TCRdb ran MiXCR on the PCR reads. The sample has about 540,000 distinct CDR3 sequences, approximately 20% seen once. The sample in question was PBMCs from the stem cell graft donor, obtained from the stem cell graft. These receptors were collected from a human donor who donated a stem cell graft to a child with acute lymphoblastic leukemia.

This clonotype has just a few counts. V usage is TRBV4-1 and J usage is TRBJ2-7, with D tentatively TRBD1 (6 bases). V was cut by 5 bases and J by 3 bases, with 20 bases left in between. Per the germline V gene, CDR1 is MGHRA and CDR2 is YSYEKL. The CDR3 contains 16 residues. CDR3 nucleotide sequence: TGCGCCAGCAGCGACCAGGGGATTCGGAGGAGCTACGAGCAGTACTTC. Translation: CASSDQGIRRSYEQYF.

The chain is built from TRBV3-1 and TRBJ2-3; D unresolved. Trimming left V 1 base short and J 5 bases short, with 1 base between. This CDR3 comprises 11 residues. CDR1 is LGHDT, CDR2 YNNKEL, per germline (reference sequence). The DNA for the CDR3 is TGTGCCAGCAGCCAAGTAGATACGCAGTATTTT. It yields the protein CASSQVDTQYF.

V is TRBV27 and J is TRBJ2-7, with unresolved D. Germline V gives CDR1 MNHEY, CDR2 SMNVEV (reference sequence). The CDR3 sequence is 15 residues long. Trimming left V 4 bases short and J 3 bases short, with 16 bases between. CDR3 sequence (DNA): TGTGCCAGCAGTTCATCCGGGCACCCCTACTACGAGCAGTACTTC. Translating it yields CASSSSGHPYYEQYF.

The table lists this clonotype with a few counts. This chain joins TRBV27 and TRBJ2-1, with 12 bases matching TRBD2. Germline CDR1 MNHEY, CDR2 SMNVEV (reference sequence). Losses at the gene ends were 5 bases for V and 0 bases for J; bases not matched to a gene: 5. This CDR3 is 17 amino acids long. The CDR3 here is CASSGLAGGSSYNEQFF. In DNA form, the CDR3 reads TGTGCCAGCAGTGGCCTAGCGGGAGGGAGCTCCTACAATGAGCAGTTCTTC.

This clonotype has a handful of counts. The V and J genes are TRBV20-1 and TRBJ2-7, with 10 bases that match TRBD2. V trimming: 4 bases; J trimming: 0 bases; junction bases outside the gene matches: 3. CDR1 and CDR2 (germline): DFQATT, SNEGSKA (reference sequence). The CDR3 extends over 14 amino acids. The CDR3 reads CSATGTSDSYEQYF. CDR3 sequence (DNA): TGCAGTGCTACCGGGACTAGCGACTCCTACGAGCAGTACTTC.

This sequence joins TRBV10-3 and TRBJ2-3, with a tentative D call TRBD2 (7 bases). V lost 8 bases and J lost 0, with 9 bases in between. The CDR3 is 13 residues long. CDR1 is ENHRY and CDR2 is SYGVKD in the germline V gene. Here the CDR3 reads CAIGRGSTDTQYF. In DNA form, the CDR3 reads TGTGCCATCGGGAGGGGGAGCACAGATACGCAGTATTTT.

This clonotype was counted a few times. This chain links TRBV20-1 with TRBJ1-2, with unresolved D. The CDR3 consists of 14 residues. Germline CDR1 is DFQATT and CDR2 is SNEGSKA (reference sequence). Trimming stripped 6 bases from V and 0 bases from J, with 14 bases between. CDR3: CSAAQHVANYGYTF. In DNA, the CDR3 is TGCAGTGCAGCCCAACACGTAGCTAACTATGGCTACACCTTC.

This clonotype was counted many times. V gene TRBV12-3 or TRBV12-4 combines with J gene TRBJ1-1; no firm D call. This CDR3 has 12 amino acids. Trimming shortened V by 8 bases and J by 0 bases, and 7 bases separated the two germline ends. CDR3: CASGVMNTEAFF. The CDR3 coding sequence is TGTGCCAGCGGGGTCATGAACACTGAAGCTTTCTTT.

This clonotype occurred many times. The chain is built from TRBV29-1 and TRBJ2-5, with 11 bases aligning to TRBD1. The CDR3 sequence is 12 residues long. Germline trimming cut 6 bases from V and 5 bases from J; bases unmatched to any gene: 2. CDR1 is SQVTM, CDR2 ANQGSEA, per germline. CDR3 sequence: CSVDRGQETQYF. In DNA, the CDR3 is TGCAGCGTGGACAGGGGGCAGGAGACCCAGTACTTC.

This clonotype was detected a few times. The chain uses TRBV6-1 and TRBJ2-3; a weak D match, TRBD1 (6 bases). This CDR3 is 14 amino acids long. Trimming removed 7 bases at V and 8 bases at J, with 19 bases between. Germline CDR1 MNHNS, CDR2 SASEGT. As DNA, the CDR3 is TGTGCCAGCAAGGTGGCTTTAGCACAGGGTACGCAGTATTTT. This codes for CASKVALAQGTQYF.

This clonotype was seen only a few times. The CDR3 DNA follows: TGTGCCAGCAGCGCCCCCGGGACAGAAGATACGCAGTATTTT. Protein product: CASSAPGTEDTQYF. The rearrangement joins TRBV9 to TRBJ2-3; 7 bases map to TRBD1. Germline assignment: CDR1 SGDLS and CDR2 YYNGEE. With V trimmed by 3 bases and J by 5 bases, 6 bases remained unmatched. This CDR3 spans 14 amino acids.

The genes are TRBV2 and TRBJ2-3, with TRBD2 matching 10 bases. Germline V gene data show CDR1 as SNHLY and CDR2 as FYNNEI. V was clipped by 4 bases and J by 4 bases; unmatched bases: 8. This CDR3 is 16 amino acids long. The CDR3 protein is CASSVTSGSTADTQYF. CDR3 DNA sequence: TGTGCCAGCAGTGTGACTAGCGGGTCTACAGCAGATACGCAGTATTTT.

V gene TRBV29-1 combines with J gene TRBJ1-1, with unresolved D. The CDR3 extends over 11 amino acids. Trimming shortened V by 6 bases and J by 5 bases, and 10 bases separated the two germline ends. Germline lookup yields CDR1 SQVTM and CDR2 ANQGSEA. The CDR3 here is CSVDLGTEAFF. CDR3 DNA: TGCAGCGTCGACCTTGGGACTGAAGCTTTCTTT.

CDR3 sequence reads: CASMGLAAEQYF. The CDR3 DNA reads TGTGCCAGTATGGGACTAGCGGCCGAGCAGTACTTC. The chain couples TRBV19 to TRBJ2-7, with TRBD2 matching over 11 bases. The CDR3 sequence is 12 residues long. From germline, CDR1 is LNHDA and CDR2 SQIVND (reference sequence). The J segment lost 6 bases and the V segment lost 7 bases, leaving 2 bases of the junction unmatched.

This clonotype was observed a handful of times. The chain joins TRBV4-1 to TRBJ2-5; D possibly corresponds to TRBD2 (6 bases). Trimming stripped 4 bases from V and 4 bases from J, with 13 bases between. This CDR3 comprises 14 residues. The germline CDR1 and CDR2 sequences are MGHRA and YSYEKL. CDR3 protein: CASSRVEGPETQYF. CDR3 in DNA: TGCGCCAGCAGCCGGGTGGAGGGCCCAGAGACCCAGTACTTC.

A few counts support this clonotype. V and J are TRBV5-1 and TRBJ2-1; no reliable D call. Germline loops: CDR1 SGHRS, CDR2 YFSETQ. V was shortened by 4 bases and J by 6 bases, with 11 bases between the two germline ends. The CDR3 is 13 residues long. The CDR3, as DNA: TGCGCCAGCAGCCCCGAAGGCTTCAATGAGCAGTTCTTC. This codes for CASSPEGFNEQFF. The full variable domain, completed using reference TRBV5-1 and TRBJ2-1, is KAGVTQTPRYLIKTRGQQVTLSCSPISGHRSVSWYQQTPGQGLQFLFEYFSETQRNKGNFPGRFSGRQFSNSRSEMNVSTLELGDSALYLCASSPEGFNEQFFGPGTRLTVL.

This clonotype was found a few times. The rearrangement joins TRBV27 to TRBJ1-6; tentative D call: TRBD1 (5 bases). The germline V gene encodes CDR1 MNHEY and CDR2 SMNVEV (reference sequence). V lost 2 bases to trimming and J lost 10 bases, with 21 bases between them. This CDR3 has 17 amino acids. DNA for the CDR3: TGTGCCAGCAGTTTAATCTGGGGAGGCAGGAAGGGGTCACCCCTCCACTTT. Translating gives CASSLIWGGRKGSPLHF.

The V call is TRBV9, the J call TRBJ2-5, with D perhaps matching TRBD2 (5 bases). Between the trimmed V and J ends, which lost 4 bases and 5 bases, there was a span of 21 bases. The CDR3 runs to 16 residues. Germline CDR1 and CDR2: SGDLS and YYNGEE. CDR3 coding DNA: TGTGCCAGCAGCCCTACATTTACGGGGTTGAGGGAGACCCAGTACTTC. It encodes CASSPTFTGLRETQYF.

This chain links TRBV9 with TRBJ2-7, with D unclear. Trimming removed 0 bases at V and 5 bases at J, with 6 bases between. Germline CDR1 SGDLS, CDR2 YYNGEE. This CDR3 has 12 amino acids. CDR3: CASSVVDDEQYF. CDR3 DNA: TGTGCCAGCAGCGTAGTAGACGACGAGCAGTACTTC.

This clonotype was observed a few times. The chain carries TRBV5-1 and TRBJ2-7, with a tentative D call TRBD1 (6 bases). Trimming stripped 3 bases from V and 0 bases from J, with 13 bases between. The CDR3 contains 15 residues. CDR1 SGHRS and CDR2 YFSETQ come from the germline V gene. The DNA for the CDR3 is TGCGCCAGCAGCTCGGTGGGGGCAAGCTCCTACGAGCAGTACTTC. Translated, it gives CASSSVGASSYEQYF. The variable domain in full, completed from reference TRBV5-1 and TRBJ2-7, reads KAGVTQTPRYLIKTRGQQVTLSCSPISGHRSVSWYQQTPGQGLQFLFEYFSETQRNKGNFPGRFSGRQFSNSRSEMNVSTLELGDSALYLCASSSVGASSYEQYFGPGTRLTVT.

The chain links TRBV5-1 to TRBJ2-7; D tentatively reads TRBD1 or TRBD2 (5 bases each). Trimming took off 4 bases at V and 2 bases at J, with 16 bases between the two ends. The CDR3 has 15 residues. The V gene's germline CDR1 is SGHRS and CDR2 YFSETQ. The CDR3 region is CASSAEGSAPYEQYF. The CDR3 DNA sequence: TGCGCCAGCAGCGCCGAGGGGAGCGCTCCCTACGAGCAGTACTTC.